Here is one T cell receptor beta chain with its context. No antigen is known for it. Produced via immunoSEQ multiplex PCR; TCRdb's table is partial and in-frame only. This sample has under 20,000 clones, with over 60% found just once. The data were obtained in a study of somatic mutations in cytotoxic T cells in rheumatoid arthritis. About the study: Patient blood (around 30 ml EDTA) was collected right after diagnosis, preceding any treatment. Flow sorting at nearly 100% purity was applied to some V beta antibody-stained T-cell populations, which included V beta1+ cells sequenced for TCRB. Findings of the study overall: In the expanded CD8+ clones, the antigen targets remained unknown.

The receptor was isolated from an adult with rheumatoid arthritis. Sequenced material: CD8+ T cells sorted from blood.

DNA of the CDR3: TGCGCCAGCAGCCAATTTGAAGTTGGCAATGAGCAGTTCTTC. Translation: CASSQFEVGNEQFF. V and J are TRBV4-1 and TRBJ2-1; D gene ambiguous. V was pared by 2 bases and J by 6 bases, with 11 bases between. This CDR3 is 14 amino acids long. Per germline, CDR1 MGHRA and CDR2 YSYEKL.